This T cell receptor (beta chain) was identified in a study of cytomegalovirus exposure and HLA in healthy donors. As for this clone: One end of the junction varies from germline; a read error may be responsible.

Primers included in the PCR were 60 Vbeta and 13 Jbeta primers. Measured with immunoSEQ multiplex PCR; TCRdb has only the in-frame clones, and not every one. The data contain over 130,000 clones, approximately 80% of them seen just once; the ten biggest clones take up 1.5% to 2%. The CDR3 loop spans 15 amino acids. CDR1 LNHDA and CDR2 SQIVND come from the germline V gene (reference sequence). The chain couples TRBV19 to TRBJ2-6, with 9 bases aligning to TRBD2. The sequence was obtained from a man in his forties in good health and CMV-seronegative. The sample was PBMCs. The CDR3 sequence: CASSSGESGANGLTF. CDR3 nucleotide sequence: TGTGCCAGTTCTAGCGGGGAATCTGGGGCCAACGGCCTGACTTTC.